Each of the 25 T cell receptor beta chains below was sequenced from the same sample in a study of glioma-infiltrating T cells. Using RNA template, CDR3s of TCR alpha and beta were amplified with iRepertoire arm-PCR. TCRdb fed the multiplex PCR reads into MiXCR, producing one record per CDR3 protein. The sample shows approximately 130,000 distinct CDR3 sequences, under 30% of them seen only once. Sequenced: glioma tissue, nonneoplastic brain tissue, or PBMCs (not recorded which). These receptors originate from a human donor with low-grade glioma or glioblastoma, undergoing nonglioma brain surgery, or in good health (not recorded which).

This chain links TRBV20-1 with TRBJ2-7, with D perhaps TRBD1 (6 bases). V gave up 3 bases and J gave up 3 bases, with 9 bases separating them. CDR3 length equals 12 residues. CDR1 is DFQATT, CDR2 SNEGSKA, per germline (reference sequence). CDR3 residues: CSARTRGYEQYV. The CDR3 coding sequence is TGCAGTGCTAGGACCAGGGGCTACGAGCAGTACGTC.

This clonotype was seen many times. This chain connects TRBV25-1 to TRBJ1-1, with D perhaps TRBD1 (5 bases). V was trimmed by 5 bases and J by 7 bases, leaving 11 bases between them. The CDR3 is made up of 12 amino acids. CDR1 is MGHDK and CDR2 is SYGVNS in the germline V gene. The CDR3 DNA reads TGTGCCAGCAGTTTTCAGGGAATTGAAGCTTTCTTT. Residues: CASSFQGIEAFF.

This clonotype was seen at least ten times. The rearrangement joins TRBV6-1 to TRBJ2-1; unclear D gene. This CDR3 is built from 14 residues. The germline gives CDR1 MNHNS, CDR2 SASEGT. V shed 5 bases and J shed 8 bases, with 16 bases lying between them. The chain's CDR3 is CASSNRIHRDEQFF. DNA for the CDR3: TGTGCCAGCAGTAACCGGATCCATCGGGATGAGCAGTTCTTC.

The chain links TRBV7-9 to TRBJ2-1; 9 bases fit TRBD2. Germline loops: CDR1 SEHNR, CDR2 FQNEAQ (reference sequence). CDR3 length: 14 residues. The V gene end was trimmed by 7 bases and the J gene end by 9 bases; junction bases not matched to a gene: 10. CDR3 DNA sequence: TGTGCCAGCAACCTGGGACTAGCTGGGGGTGAGCAGTTCTTC. The encoded protein is CASNLGLAGGEQFF.

V gene TRBV2 combines with J gene TRBJ2-6; 7 nucleotides match TRBD2. From germline, CDR1 is SNHLY and CDR2 FYNNEI. This CDR3 is built from 15 residues. V shed 5 bases and J 4 bases; nucleotides not matched to a gene: 5. CDR3 amino acids: CASSPRGSGANVLTF. The CDR3 DNA is TGTGCCAGCAGTCCGCGGGGGTCCGGGGCCAACGTCCTGACTTTC.

The chain employs TRBV5-1 and TRBJ1-2; D not certain. Germline V gene sequence: CDR1 SGHRS, CDR2 YFSETQ. The ends were cut back, 0 bases at V and 0 bases at J, with 9 bases in the middle. The CDR3 is 15 amino acids. The CDR3 loop reads CASSLDGNPNYGYTF. CDR3 nucleotides: TGCGCCAGCAGCTTGGACGGAAACCCTAACTATGGCTACACCTTC.

This clonotype has only a few counts. The chain joins TRBV24-1 to TRBJ1-1; D perhaps matches TRBD1 (6 bases). V lost 9 bases and J 12 bases, leaving 19 bases between the germline ends. This CDR3 has 12 residues. CDR1 and CDR2 (germline): KGHDR, SFDVKD. The CDR3 bases are TGTGCCACCGCCGAGGGGGGGTCCGAAACTTTCTTT. It specifies CATAEGGSETFF.

The V gene is TRBV12-3 or TRBV12-4, the J gene TRBJ2-5; 7 nucleotides agree with TRBD2. There are 13 residues in the CDR3. V dropped 10 bases and J dropped 7; count of bases not matched to a gene: 12. The CDR3 protein is CATAPGGPGTQYF. In nucleotides, the CDR3 is TGTGCCACTGCCCCGGGGGGTCCAGGGACCCAGTACTTC.

This chain connects TRBV6-6 to TRBJ1-1; D not certain. The V end lost 2 bases, the J end lost 1 base, and 8 bases lay between the germline ends. The CDR3 totals 14 residues. Germline V CDR1 and CDR2: MNHNY, SVGAGI (reference sequence). CDR3 loop: CASSYGRQNTEAFF. Here the CDR3 DNA reads TGTGCCAGCAGTTACGGTCGTCAGAACACTGAAGCTTTCTTT.

This clonotype has just a few counts. The chain couples TRBV4-1 to TRBJ2-7, with D tentatively TRBD1 (6 bases). The CDR3 runs to 15 residues. The germline gives CDR1 MGHRA, CDR2 YSYEKL. The V and J ends lost 9 bases and 0 bases respectively, with 18 bases between them. CDR3 protein: CARHTRCRGSYEQYV. The CDR3 DNA reads TGCGCCAGACATACCCGTTGCAGGGGCTCCTACGAGCAGTACGTC.

The rearrangement links TRBV7-6 to TRBJ2-3, with D possibly being TRBD1 (5 bases). Between the trimmed V and J ends, which lost 7 bases and 9 bases, there was a span of 17 bases. The CDR3 is 13 residues long. Germline V gene data show CDR1 as SGHVS and CDR2 as FNYEAQ. The CDR3 loop reads CASTDPGAPTQYF. CDR3 nucleotide sequence: TGTGCCAGCACCGACCCTGGGGCACCGACGCAGTATTTT.

V is TRBV7-2 and J is TRBJ2-1; 10 bases agree with TRBD2. The CDR3 has 15 amino acids. Germline V gene lookup returns CDR1 SGHTA and CDR2 FQGNSA. Losses at the gene ends were 5 bases for V and 5 bases for J; bases not matched to a gene: 6. The DNA for the CDR3 is TGTGCCAGCAGCCCCTGGACTAGCGGAGACAATGAGCAGTTCTTC. Its protein is CASSPWTSGDNEQFF. Based on the CDR3 plus reference TRBV7-2 and TRBJ2-1, the full variable domain is GAGVSQSPSNKVTEKGKDVELRCDPISGHTALYWYRQSLGQGLEFLIYFQGNSAPDKSGLPSDRFSAERTGGSVSTLTIQRTQQEDSAVYLCASSPWTSGDNEQFFGPGTRLTVL.

Only a few counts were recorded for this clonotype. This chain uses TRBV18 with TRBJ2-7, with TRBD1 matching over 7 bases. V gave up 2 bases and J gave up 2 bases; unmatched junction bases: 3. The CDR3 has 14 residues. The germline gives CDR1 KGHSH, CDR2 LQKENI. In DNA form, the CDR3 reads TGTGCCAGCTCACCATCCACAGGGGCCTACGAGCAGTACGTC. Translated: CASSPSTGAYEQYV.

Turning to this clonotype: A much larger clone sits a single nucleotide away, making a read error possible. This rearrangement joins TRBV6-1 to TRBJ1-5, with 7 bases lining up with TRBD1. V trimming: 5 bases; J trimming: 8 bases; junction bases outside the gene matches: 6. Germline CDR1 is MNHNS and CDR2 is SASEGT. The CDR3 has 13 residues. The CDR3 region is CASSWRRGEPQHF. The CDR3 DNA is TGTGCCAGCAGTTGGCGCAGGGGGGAGCCCCAGCATTTT.

The chain employs TRBV18 and TRBJ1-1, with D unclear. V lost 2 bases and J lost 5, with 6 bases in between. The CDR3 contains 12 residues. Germline CDR1 and CDR2: KGHSH and LQKENI. In DNA form, the CDR3 reads TGTGCCAGCTCACCAATCGAGACTGAAGCTTTCTTT. It specifies CASSPIETEAFF.

The table lists this clonotype with many counts. The chain recombines TRBV7-9 with TRBJ1-2, with TRBD1 as a possible D gene (5 bases). Germline V gene data show CDR1 as SEHNR and CDR2 as FQNEAQ (reference sequence). The CDR3 runs 14 residues. V lost 2 bases, J lost 5 bases, and 12 bases lay in between. CDR3 loop: CASSLSDSGYGYTF. As DNA, the CDR3 is TGTGCCAGCAGCTTATCCGACAGTGGGTATGGCTACACCTTC.

This clonotype showed up just a few times. It may be a read error: a sequence one base away is much more abundant. The V and J genes are TRBV27 and TRBJ2-1; weak D call: TRBD1 (7 bases). The CDR3 sequence is 12 residues long. CDR1 is MNHEY and CDR2 is SMNVEV in the germline V gene (reference sequence). V lost 8 bases and J lost 8, with 13 bases in between. CDR3 in amino acids: CASGGTADEQFF. The CDR3 DNA sequence: TGTGCCAGCGGGGGGACAGCTGATGAGCAGTTCTTC.

This clonotype was observed a few times. V is TRBV7-9 and J is TRBJ2-3, with D uncertain. Germline-derived CDR1 and CDR2 are SEHNR and FQNEAQ (reference sequence). This CDR3 region has 11 residues. The V and J ends lost 1 base and 7 bases respectively, with 3 bases between them. Here the CDR3 reads CASSLGYTQYF. CDR3 bases: TGTGCCAGCAGCTTAGGATATACGCAGTATTTT.

The J gene is TRBJ1-1, the V gene TRBV6-1; TRBD1 matches 7 bases. Germline CDR1 is MNHNS and CDR2 is SASEGT. V lost 6 bases to trimming and J lost 7 bases; unmatched junction nucleotides: 11. This CDR3 comprises 14 residues. The CDR3 DNA follows: TGTGCCAGCAGCTTGCCGGCAGGGGGTAATGAAGCTTTCTTT. This codes for CASSLPAGGNEAFF.

In regard to this clonotype: Since a much larger clone is just one base distant, this may be a read error. The V call is TRBV6-1, the J call TRBJ2-1; no firm D call. V was trimmed by 10 bases and J by 0 bases, leaving 13 bases between them. Germline-derived CDR1 and CDR2 are MNHNS and SASEGT. The CDR3 runs 14 residues. CDR3 loop: CATTDRCSYNEQFF. The CDR3 DNA follows: TGTGCCACCACGGACCGTTGCTCCTACAATGAGCAGTTCTTC.

The V call is TRBV5-1, the J call TRBJ1-5; D is unresolved. Trimming left V 4 bases short and J 1 base short, with 6 bases between. The CDR3 has 13 residues. From germline, CDR1 is SGHRS and CDR2 YFSETQ. CDR3 region: CASSITSNQPQHF. The CDR3 coding sequence is TGCGCCAGCAGCATTACGAGCAATCAGCCCCAGCATTTT.

The chain carries TRBV28 and TRBJ2-7; TRBD1 matches at 11 bases. The CDR3 extends over 16 amino acids. Germline CDR1 reads MDHEN; CDR2 reads SYDVKM. V shed 4 bases, J shed 5 bases, and the junction held 10 bases outside the gene matches. The CDR3: CASSSLPGQGDNEQYV. CDR3 nucleotides: TGTGCCAGCAGTTCACTGCCGGGACAGGGGGACAACGAGCAGTACGTC.

This chain links TRBV11-1 with TRBJ2-5; D not resolved. V lost 4 bases, J lost 7 bases, and 10 bases lay in between. Germline V lookup: CDR1 SGHAT, CDR2 FQDESV (reference sequence). This CDR3 has 12 amino acids. The CDR3 spells CASSSPPGTQYF. The CDR3 DNA sequence: TGTGCCAGCAGCTCTCCTCCGGGGACCCAGTACTTC.

This chain connects TRBV3-1 to TRBJ2-2, with D unresolved. The CDR3 totals 14 residues. Germline V CDR1 and CDR2: LGHDT, YNNKEL (reference sequence). The V end lost 1 base, the J end lost 4 bases, and 7 bases lay between the germline ends. The CDR3, as DNA: TGTGCCAGCAGCCAAGTATACAGCACCGGGGAGCTGTTTTTT. Protein sequence: CASSQVYSTGELFF.

This clonotype was seen only a few times. J is TRBJ1-5 and V is TRBV18; D is ambiguous. This CDR3 spans 16 amino acids. The germline V gene encodes CDR1 KGHSH and CDR2 LQKENI. V dropped 1 base and J dropped 1 base, with 11 bases sitting between them. Here the CDR3 reads CASSPQRTGSNQPQHF. The CDR3 nucleotides read TGTGCCAGCTCACCACAGAGAACCGGGAGCAATCAGCCCCAGCATTTT.